This TCR beta chain is drawn from a study of T-cell memory formation after mild COVID-19. In TCRdb, the 5' RACE reads were re-called with MiXCR into one record per CDR3 protein. The repertoire holds around 340,000 distinct CDR3 sequences, with under 15% as singletons. V was trimmed by 2 bases and J by 6 bases, leaving 9 bases between them. Germline V CDR1 and CDR2: SGHDT, YYEEEE. The CDR3 is 13 residues long. This TCR was sampled from a man between 18 and 29 years old who had mild COVID-19 (a few samples of this study predate the infection). Cell type and time point are not known. Source material: PBMCs or a T cell subset sorted from them (not recorded which). This chain connects TRBV5-6 to TRBJ2-1; D is unclear. The CDR3 reads CASSFLVSNEQFF. The CDR3 bases are TGTGCCAGCAGCTTTCTAGTTTCCAATGAGCAGTTCTTC.